This T cell receptor (beta chain) was retrieved from a study of blood T cell repertoires in COVID-19. Germline trimming cut 3 bases from V and 11 bases from J; bases unmatched to any gene: 12. Germline V gene sequence: CDR1 DFQATT, CDR2 SNEGSKA (reference sequence). The length of the CDR3 is 13 residues. Libraries were prepared by immunoSEQ multiplex PCR; TCRdb keeps only in-frame clonotypes and omits some of them. The table includes approximately 200,000 clones, approximately 85% detected once. The chain employs TRBV20-1 and TRBJ2-7, with 8 bases fitting TRBD2. The TCR sequence derives from a woman aged 30 to 39 who had recovered from COVID-19. Input material: PBMCs or T cells enriched from blood (not recorded which). Here the CDR3 DNA reads TGCAGTGCTAGTCGGACTAGCTCCTTGAGAAAGTACTTC. Translated: CSASRTSSLRKYF.